The TCR beta chain described here comes from a study of identical twins. The V end was cut by 4 bases, the J end by 2 bases, with 11 bases between. The CDR3 runs to 14 residues. The germline gives CDR1 SGHRS, CDR2 YFSETQ. This clonotype was seen repeatedly, ten times or more. TCRdb re-called the 5' RACE reads with MiXCR, one entry per CDR3 protein. The profile shows 600,000 to 700,000 distinct CDR3 sequences, around 21% of them singletons. The same data also went into a second study, on T cells expressing NK-cell markers. That paper adds: There were seven HCMV-seropositive donors and one seronegative donor among the eight sequenced.

Sample: PBMCs. The chain links TRBV5-1 to TRBJ2-3; D might be TRBD1 or TRBD2, each matching 5 bases. This receptor was identified in a young woman in good health. The CDR3 DNA reads TGCGCCAGCAGCCCAGGGACCGTCACAGATACGCAGTATTTT. Translation gives CASSPGTVTDTQYF.